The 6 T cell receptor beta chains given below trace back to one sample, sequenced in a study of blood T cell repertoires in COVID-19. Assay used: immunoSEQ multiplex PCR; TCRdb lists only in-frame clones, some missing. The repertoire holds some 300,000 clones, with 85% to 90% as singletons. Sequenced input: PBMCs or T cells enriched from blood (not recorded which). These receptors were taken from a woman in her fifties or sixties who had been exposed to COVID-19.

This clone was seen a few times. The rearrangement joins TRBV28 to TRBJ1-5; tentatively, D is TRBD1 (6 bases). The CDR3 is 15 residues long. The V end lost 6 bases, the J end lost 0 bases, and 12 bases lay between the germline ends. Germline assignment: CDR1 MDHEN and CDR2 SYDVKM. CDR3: CASSPQGPSNQPQHF. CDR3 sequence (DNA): TGTGCCAGCAGCCCGCAGGGGCCTAGCAATCAGCCCCAGCATTTT.

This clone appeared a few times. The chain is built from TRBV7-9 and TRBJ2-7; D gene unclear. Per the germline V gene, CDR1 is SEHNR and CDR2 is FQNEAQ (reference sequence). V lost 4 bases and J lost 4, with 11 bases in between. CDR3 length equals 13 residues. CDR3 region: CASSSSPTYEQYF. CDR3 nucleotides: TGTGCCAGCAGCTCAAGTCCGACTTACGAGCAGTACTTC.

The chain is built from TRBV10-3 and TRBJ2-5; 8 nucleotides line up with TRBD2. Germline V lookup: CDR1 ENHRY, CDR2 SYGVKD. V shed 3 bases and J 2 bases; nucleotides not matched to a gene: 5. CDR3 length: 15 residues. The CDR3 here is CAISDPGGIQETQYF. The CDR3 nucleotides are TGTGCCATCAGTGACCCGGGGGGGATTCAAGAGACCCAGTACTTC.

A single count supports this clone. The CDR3 loop reads CASSESTGQGASGNIQYF. In nucleotides, the CDR3 is TGTGCCAGCAGCGAAAGCACCGGACAGGGGGCTTCGGGGAACATTCAGTACTTC. This chain links TRBV13 with TRBJ2-4; 11 bases match TRBD1. CDR1 is PRHDT and CDR2 is FYEKMQ in the germline V gene (reference sequence). This CDR3 contains 18 residues. V trimming: 5 bases; J trimming: 7 bases; junction bases outside the gene matches: 16.

The CDR3: CASSNGLAGGQDTQYF. DNA for the CDR3: TGCGCCAGCAGCAATGGACTAGCGGGGGGGCAGGATACGCAGTATTTT. The V call is TRBV5-1, the J call TRBJ2-3, with 15 nucleotides matching TRBD2. The V and J ends lost 4 bases and 6 bases, in that order; junction bases with no gene match: 6. The CDR3 consists of 16 residues. Germline V gene sequence: CDR1 SGHRS, CDR2 YFSETQ.

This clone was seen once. The CDR3 DNA follows: TGTGCCAGCAGCCAAGGTCTTATTGGAGCGACCGGGGTGGATACGCAGTATTTT. Its protein product is CASSQGLIGATGVDTQYF. The chain is built from TRBV4-2 and TRBJ2-3, with a tentative D call TRBD2 (5 bases). The CDR3 has 18 residues. V lost 1 base, J lost 6 bases, and 23 bases lay in between. Germline CDR1 LGHNA, CDR2 YNFKEQ.